These T cell receptor beta chains were read from a single sample in a study of cytomegalovirus exposure and HLA in healthy donors. The assay was immunoSEQ multiplex PCR, and TCRdb's table has in-frame clones only and misses some. Of under 150,000 clones in the sample, 82% were seen once. The material sequenced was PBMCs. The receptor set was obtained from a male donor in good health and CMV-seronegative. The CDR3 runs from the conserved cysteine through the conserved F or W. A D gene is named only where the DNA matches it firmly. Clone sizes are given selectively: once, few, many, or a class where the clone is expanded.

.	TRBD2	TRBV19	TRBJ2-7	TGTGCCAGTAGTCTGGGGCCAAGCGGGGTTGCGGAGCAGTACTTC	CASSLGPSGVAEQYF
few	TRBD1	TRBV7-3	TRBJ1-1	TGTGCCAGCAGCTTAACGGACAGGGGGAACACTGAAGCTTTCTTT	CASSLTDRGNTEAFF
.	.	TRBV18	TRBJ2-1	TGTGCCAGCTCACCCGTGCGGGACAATGAGCAGTTCTTC	CASSPVRDNEQFF
.	TRBD2	TRBV14	TRBJ2-7	TGTGCCAGCAGCCAAGTATCTCGGGGGGCCTACGAGCAGTACTTC	CASSQVSRGAYEQYF
.	.	TRBV7-3	TRBJ1-2	TGTGCCAGCAGCCCCCACCCGGGAGGGGTGGACTATGGCTACACCTTC	CASSPHPGGVDYGYTF
.	.	TRBV6-5	TRBJ2-2	TGTGCCAGCAGAAGACAGGCCACCAACACCGGGGAGCTGTTTTTT	CASRRQATNTGELFF
.	.	TRBV4-3	TRBJ2-1	TGCGCCAGCAGCCCCCCAGGGTACGAGAACAATGAGCAGTTCTTC	CASSPPGYENNEQFF
.	TRBD1	TRBV19	TRBJ2-7	TGTGCCAGTACCACCGGACAGGGGATCTACGAGCAGTACTTC	CASTTGQGIYEQYF
.	TRBD1	TRBV30	TRBJ2-7	TGTGCCTGGGACAGGGGGTCCTACGAGCAGTACTTC	CAWDRGSYEQYF
once	TRBD2	TRBV7-6	TRBJ2-1	TGTGCCAGCAGCTTAGTCGGGGGGGGCGATGAGCAGTTCTTC	CASSLVGGGDEQFF
.	.	TRBV6-4	TRBJ2-1	TGTGCCAGCAGTGAGCGGGATCAGGCGGAGCAGTTCTTC	CASSERDQAEQFF
.	.	TRBV7-4	TRBJ1-5	TGTGCCAGCAGCCCCCGTGCACAGGGATCGGATCAGCCCCAGCATTTT	CASSPRAQGSDQPQHF
.	TRBD2	TRBV10-1	TRBJ2-7	TGCGCCAGCAGTGAGGGTAGCGGGAGTGCCTACGAGCAGTACTTC	CASSEGSGSAYEQYF
.	.	TRBV30	TRBJ1-2	TGTGCCTGGAGCGTGAACTATGGCTACACCTTC	CAWSVNYGYTF
.	TRBD1	TRBV19	TRBJ2-7	TGTGCCAGTAGCTCCTTGGATAGGACAGGGGGCGAGGAGCAGTACTTC	CASSSLDRTGGEEQYF
.	TRBD1	TRBV4-3	TRBJ1-2	TGCGCCAGCAGCCCCGGACAGGGGAGGCGTATCTATGGCTACACCTTC	CASSPGQGRRIYGYTF
.	.	TRBV7-6	TRBJ2-5	TGTGCCAGCAGCCCCCTGAACGCGGGTCTTGAGACCCAGTACTTC	CASSPLNAGLETQYF
.	TRBD1	TRBV7-9	TRBJ2-7	TGTGCCAGCAGCCGAGCCCTGGGACAGGGGGACTACGAGCAGTACTTC	CASSRALGQGDYEQYF
.	TRBD2	TRBV4-2	TRBJ2-5	TGTGCCAGCAGCCAAGAACAAAGTGGGCTAGCGGGACAAGAGACCCAGTACTTC	CASSQEQSGLAGQETQYF
.	.	TRBV28	TRBJ1-6	TGTGCCAGCAGTTTGGTACAGTTGACTTCACCCCTCCACTTT	CASSLVQLTSPLHF
once	TRBD1	TRBV7-3	TRBJ2-7	TGTGCCAGCGGGACAGGGGGAGGGTACGAGCAGTACTTC	CASGTGGGYEQYF
.	.	TRBV19	TRBJ2-2	TGTGCCAGTAGTGGAAGCGCCGGGGAGCTGTTTTTT	CASSGSAGELFF
.	.	TRBV19	TRBJ2-1	TGTGCCAGTAGTATATCACAGTTCAATGAGCAGTTCTTC	CASSISQFNEQFF
few	.	TRBV2	TRBJ1-1	TGTGCCAGCAATCAGGGGAGCACTGAAGCTTTCTTT	CASNQGSTEAFF
.	.	TRBV5-6	TRBJ2-7	TGTGCCAGCAGCCCACAGGGTATATCGTACGAGCAGTACTTC	CASSPQGISYEQYF
.	TRBD1	TRBV5-4	TRBJ2-1	TGTGCCAGCAGGCCCCGGGACAGGGATCACAATGAGCAGTTCTTC	CASRPRDRDHNEQFF
.	.	TRBV11-3	TRBJ2-5	TGTGCCAGCAGCCGGGACTCTGAAGAGACCCAGTACTTC	CASSRDSEETQYF
.	TRBD2	TRBV2	TRBJ2-3	TGTGCCAGCAGACGGCTAGCGGGGGCGGGGAGCACAGATACGCAGTATTTT	CASRRLAGAGSTDTQYF
.	TRBD1	TRBV7-9	TRBJ1-5	TGTGCCAGCAGCCCGTCGGGACAGGGGCAGCCCCAGCATTTT	CASSPSGQGQPQHF
.	.	TRBV9	TRBJ2-3	TGTGCCAGCAGCAAGACTGGCACAGATACGCAGTATTTT	CASSKTGTDTQYF
.	TRBD2	TRBV18	TRBJ2-5	TGTGCCAGCTCACCCCTGCGGGGGCAAGAGACCCAGTACTTC	CASSPLRGQETQYF
.	TRBD2	TRBV7-6	TRBJ2-5	TGTGCCAGCAGCTTAGTCCAAAGCGGGAGTTCGACGGAGACCCAGTACTTC	CASSLVQSGSSTETQYF
few	.	TRBV14	TRBJ1-4	TGTGCCAGCAGCCTGACCGCAGGGGTGGGGAATGAAAAACTGTTTTTT	CASSLTAGVGNEKLFF
.	TRBD1	TRBV27	TRBJ2-7	TGTGCCAGCAGAGGGACAGGGGGCTACGAGCAGTACTTC	CASRGTGGYEQYF
.	.	TRBV7-9	TRBJ2-5	TGTGCCACCGGCGGACTGGAGGTGACCCAGTACTTC	CATGGLEVTQYF
once	TRBD1	TRBV28	TRBJ2-1	TGTGCCAGCAGTCCTCGACAGGGGGCCTACAATGAGCAGTTCTTC	CASSPRQGAYNEQFF
.	TRBD2	TRBV6-5	TRBJ2-7	TGTGCCAGCAGTCAGGGTAGCGGGGACGAGCAGTACTTC	CASSQGSGDEQYF
few	TRBD1	TRBV30	TRBJ2-7	TGTGCCTGGGCGACAGGGGGCGTTTACGAGCAGTACTTC	CAWATGGVYEQYF
.	TRBD2	TRBV28	TRBJ2-7	TGTGCCAGCAGTTCAACGGGACTAGCGGGAGTGCACGAGCAGTACTTC	CASSSTGLAGVHEQYF
once	TRBD2	TRBV29-1	TRBJ2-1	TGCAGCGCCGACGGGACTAGCGGGAAGATTCCCAAGTACAATGAGCAGTTCTTC	CSADGTSGKIPKYNEQFF
.	.	TRBV19	TRBJ2-7	TGTGCCAGTAGTATGGTGCACGGGGGCTACGAGCAGTACTTC	CASSMVHGGYEQYF
few	TRBD1	TRBV7-2	TRBJ1-4	TGTGCCAGCAGCCTGGGACAGGGCGGTGAAAAACTGTTTTTT	CASSLGQGGEKLFF
.	TRBD2	TRBV6-5	TRBJ2-1	TGTGCCAGCAGGCTAGCGGGAAACTACAATGAGCAGTTCTTC	CASRLAGNYNEQFF
.	.	TRBV5-6	TRBJ1-2	TGTGCCAGCAGCTTGGCCGGGTGGGGCTACACCTTC	CASSLAGWGYTF
few	.	TRBV29-1	TRBJ2-2	TGCAGCGTTGAAGTGGAGGGACTCATCAACACCGGGGAGCTGTTTTTT	CSVEVEGLINTGELFF
.	.	TRBV5-4	TRBJ2-1	TGTGCCAGCAGCTTGGGCCAGGACTCCTACAATGAGCAGTTCTTC	CASSLGQDSYNEQFF
.	.	TRBV10-3	TRBJ1-2	TGTGCCATCAGTGAGTCGGCGGGACCTCAAGGCTACACCTTC	CAISESAGPQGYTF